The 7 T cell receptor beta chains below all came from one sample that was sequenced in a study of OX40 agonist ivuxolimab in advanced cancers. Method: immunoSEQ multiplex PCR; TCRdb's copy keeps in-frame clones and lacks some. Of over 45,000 clones in the sample, around 83% were seen once. Sequences were derived from CD4+ or CD8+ T cells sorted from blood, sampled in a trial of the OX40 agonist ivuxolimab. These receptor sequences come from an adult with an advanced solid tumor such as melanoma, head and neck, liver or kidney cancer.

This chain joins TRBV2 and TRBJ1-1; the D is unclear. This CDR3 contains 11 residues. V was clipped by 3 bases and J by 7 bases, with 6 bases between them. Germline V CDR1 and CDR2: SNHLY, FYNNEI. The CDR3 bases are TGTGCCAGCAGTGAGCCGAGTGAAGCTTTCTTT. Translated, it gives CASSEPSEAFF.

The genes are TRBV18 and TRBJ2-7; TRBD2 is a possible D gene (6 bases). The V and J ends lost 0 bases and 6 bases respectively, with 15 bases between them. This CDR3 contains 15 residues. CDR1 is KGHSH and CDR2 is LQKENI in the germline V gene. This CDR3 is CASSPPGREVREQYF. As DNA, the CDR3 is TGTGCCAGCTCACCACCGGGCAGGGAGGTACGCGAGCAGTACTTC.

The chain has TRBV4-1 and TRBJ1-3; D perhaps matches TRBD1 (6 bases). Germline values: CDR1 MGHRA, CDR2 YSYEKL. The CDR3 spans 18 residues. The germline V and J ends were trimmed by 0 bases and 2 bases, with 17 bases remaining between them. The CDR3 region is CASSQERRRDRPGNTIYF. The DNA of the CDR3 is TGCGCCAGCAGCCAAGAACGCCGCCGTGACAGGCCTGGAAACACCATATATTTT.

This rearrangement joins TRBV19 to TRBJ2-1; D unresolved. Between the trimmed V and J ends, which lost 5 bases and 8 bases, there was a span of 13 bases. Per the germline V gene, CDR1 is LNHDA and CDR2 is SQIVND (reference sequence). There are 13 residues in the CDR3. The CDR3 loop reads CASSDNSLDEQFF. As DNA, the CDR3 is TGTGCCAGTAGTGACAACTCCCTGGATGAGCAGTTCTTC. The variable domain in full, completed from reference TRBV19 and TRBJ2-1, reads DGGITQSPKYLFRKEGQNVTLSCEQNLNHDAMYWYRQDPGQGLRLIYYSQIVNDFQKGDIAEGYSVSREKKESFPLTVTSAQKNPTAFYLCASSDNSLDEQFFGPGTRLTVL.

This clone has a handful of counts. The chain has TRBV30 and TRBJ1-1, with 8 positions matching TRBD1. Germline values: CDR1 GTSNPN, CDR2 SVGIG (reference sequence). The CDR3 length is 13 residues. Losses at the gene ends were 2 bases for V and 6 bases for J; bases not matched to a gene: 5. CDR3 amino acids: CAWSQGAGAEAFF. The CDR3 DNA is TGTGCCTGGAGTCAGGGGGCCGGGGCTGAAGCTTTCTTT.

The chain employs TRBV7-8 and TRBJ1-2; perhaps TRBD1 as D (5 bases). V dropped 6 bases and J dropped 7 bases, with 15 bases sitting between them. This CDR3 spans 13 amino acids. Germline CDR1 and CDR2: SGHVS and FQNEAQ. The CDR3, as DNA: TGTGCCAGCAGTTCCTACCCAGGGAGTGGCTACACCTTC. This gives the protein CASSSYPGSGYTF.

This clone was recorded once. V gene TRBV2 combines with J gene TRBJ1-6, with a tentative D call TRBD1 (5 bases). Germline-derived CDR1 and CDR2 are SNHLY and FYNNEI. Between the trimmed V and J ends, which lost 2 bases and 14 bases, there was a span of 22 bases. The CDR3 is made up of 16 amino acids. Written as DNA, the CDR3 is TGTGCCAGCAGTGAACAAAGCGGGGCCGGGAGGGTGGCCCTCCACTTT. The encoded protein is CASSEQSGAGRVALHF. Combining the CDR3 with reference TRBV2 and TRBJ1-6 gives the whole variable domain EPEVTQTPSHQVTQMGQEVILRCVPISNHLYFYWYRQILGQKVEFLVSFYNNEISEKSEIFDDQFSVERPDGSNFTLKIRSTKLEDSAMYFCASSEQSGAGRVALHFGNGTRLTVT.